This TCR beta chain was observed in a study of T cells in Graves' hyperthyroidism and ophthalmopathy. There were TCR beta CDR3 regions amplified from RNA transcripts. Researchers ran a first-round RT-PCR on the TCR CDR3 using the HTBI primer set. TCRdb re-called the multiplex PCR reads through MiXCR, storing one row per CDR3 protein. Here the sample spans hundreds of thousands of distinct CDR3 sequences, roughly 25% being singletons. This clonotype appeared many times. The antigen is unknown. Findings and caveats of the study: Stable hyperthyroidism and ophthalmopathy were separated using 13 V-J signatures.

Clinical Activity Scores of at least 3, NOSPECS grades of at least 4 and durations under 3 months characterized ophthalmopathy patients. Orbital computed tomography, thyroid ultrasound, serum thyroxine and TRAb, and clinical symptoms together informed the diagnoses. Source material for PBMCs was more than 9.5 ml fresh peripheral blood. The sequence came from a woman younger than 45 with Graves' ophthalmopathy. The sample was blood.

The chain's CDR3 is CASRGTANTEAFF. In nucleotides, the CDR3 is TGTGCCAGCAGAGGGACAGCGAACACTGAAGCTTTCTTT. V is TRBV12-3 or TRBV12-4 and J is TRBJ1-1; 7 bases are a match to TRBD1. The CDR3 contains 13 residues. V dropped 6 bases and J dropped 1; count of bases not matched to a gene: 2.